This T cell receptor (beta chain) comes out of a study of CD8 T cells in Susac syndrome. At the level of the study: The sequenced Susac syndrome patients included about 6 who had clinically active disease and about 8 who were in remission.

From blood CD8+ and CD4+ T cells, the TCR beta chain was sequenced. TEMRA cells were FACS-enriched and CD8+ and CD4+ T cells negatively isolated. The V gene's germline CDR1 is DFQATT and CDR2 SNEGSKA (reference sequence). Trimming took off 2 bases at V and 9 bases at J, with 8 bases between the two ends. The CDR3 runs 11 residues. An amount of RNA that ranged from roughly 0.45 to 1 ug was reverse transcribed with random hexamers. TCRdb ran MiXCR on the immunoSEQ multiplex PCR reads and lists one entry per CDR3 protein. Of approximately 190,000 distinct CDR3 sequences listed, about 94% are singletons. The J gene is TRBJ2-1, the V gene TRBV20-1; D unresolved. Source material: CD4+ T cells from PBMCs. The sequence was collected from a human donor with Susac syndrome. The CDR3: CSARSDGEQFF. The CDR3 DNA sequence: TGCAGTGCTAGAAGCGACGGTGAGCAGTTCTTC.